This T cell receptor (beta chain) comes out of a study of blood T cell repertoires in COVID-19. Study details: COVID-19 samples collected from the United States, Italy and Spain covered acute and convalescent phases. Sample material is recorded as cDNA or gDNA derived from T cells, B-cell-depleted T cells, or PBMCs.

V trimming: 0 bases; J trimming: 7 bases; junction bases outside the gene matches: 15. This CDR3 is built from 19 residues. CDR1 and CDR2 (germline): SGHNT, YENEEA. In the authors' methods: The authors estimated nucleated cell counts from reference gene primer amplification. Libraries were prepared by immunoSEQ multiplex PCR; TCRdb keeps only in-frame clonotypes and omits some of them. The DNA gave D and trimming, while V, J and clone size come from that table. The repertoire includes tens of thousands of clones, approximately 90% of them detected once, and around 1.3% sits in the top ten. The sequenced sample consisted of peripheral blood. This clonotype originated in an older woman with acute or convalescent COVID-19. V is TRBV11-3 and J is TRBJ2-2; 9 positions agree with TRBD2. CDR3 in DNA: TGTGCCAGCAGCTTAGATCTCATCTGGCGGGAGGGCCGTAACGGGGAGCTGTTTTTT. It translates to CASSLDLIWREGRNGELFF.